Reported below is one T cell receptor (beta chain). Its antigen remains unidentified. This specimen comes from a study of response to subunit inactivated influenza vaccine. TCRdb re-called the RT-PCR reads through MiXCR, storing one row per CDR3 protein. The sample yields about 500,000 distinct CDR3 sequences, roughly 13% seen once. General observations from the study: T cells newly recruited by each seasonal influenza vaccination are few, the authors suggested.

The CDR3 sequence is 17 residues long. The germline V gene has CDR1 MNHEY and CDR2 SVGAGI. Unmatched junction bases numbered 2, after V lost 0 bases and J lost 2 bases. The clonotype originates from a man aged 45-60 years who received an inactivated influenza vaccine. The gene calls are TRBV6-5 and TRBJ2-3, with 13 bases that match TRBD2. The sequenced sample was PBMCs from blood, obtained roughly 45 days after vaccination. The CDR3 coding sequence is TGTGCCAGCAGTTACTCAGGACTAGCGGGGGTCACAGATACGCAGTATTTT. Residues: CASSYSGLAGVTDTQYF.